This T cell receptor (beta chain) was documented in a study of regulatory T cells in long-lasting Graves disease. The sample's time point: newly diagnosed GD, antithyroid drugs for less than 3 months. PBMC RNA served as the TCR library source. The CDR3 is 13 residues long. V gave up 6 bases and J gave up 7 bases, with 12 bases separating them. Germline V gives CDR1 MNHNS, CDR2 SASEGT. Through Arm-PCR of CDR3 regions and iRepertoire HTBI primers, TCR beta libraries were built. TCRdb processed the multiplex PCR reads anew with MiXCR; each CDR3 protein has one entry. The sample has a few hundred thousand distinct CDR3 sequences, 11% to 15% seen once. These data were also filed under a second study, of T cells in Graves' hyperthyroidism and ophthalmopathy.

The rearrangement uses TRBV6-1 and TRBJ1-4, with unresolved D. The specimen comprised peripheral blood mononuclear cells (PBMCs), sampled at new diagnosis, from a patient treated with antithyroid drugs. The sequence was obtained from a woman in her fifties or sixties with Graves disease. This chain's CDR3 is CASSRPGFEKLFF. CDR3 nucleotides: TGTGCCAGCAGCCGCCCGGGCTTTGAAAAACTGTTTTTT.